This T cell receptor beta chain stems from a study of T cell responses to AZD1222 COVID-19 vaccine. As to this clone: What it binds is unknown.

This CDR3 is built from 14 residues. Germline loops: CDR1 MNHEY, CDR2 SVGAGI. Trimming pared 6 bases from V and 5 bases from J, leaving 11 bases between. Overall study results and limits: Donors were largely white British and mainly female; clonal diversity was possibly underestimated.

Only in-frame clones appear in the TCRdb table, and some are missing; sequencing was by immunoSEQ multiplex PCR. The sample holds 130,000 or so clones, around nine tenths seen once. This TCR derives from an adult in good health. The chain is built from TRBV6-5 and TRBJ1-6, with D perhaps matching TRBD1 (6 bases). The sequenced sample was peripheral blood, obtained on day 0 of AZD1222 vaccination. The CDR3 nucleotides are TGTGCCAGCAGCAGGGGCTATGATAATTCACCCCTCCACTTT. It codes for CASSRGYDNSPLHF.